This record looks at one T cell receptor beta chain sequence and its context. The data were taken from a study of blood T cell repertoires in COVID-19. The repertoire was sequenced with immunoSEQ multiplex PCR; TCRdb's copy has only in-frame clones and lacks some. The data hold 250,000 to 300,000 clones, with 80% to 90% observed a single time. The CDR3 spans 17 residues. Between the trimmed V and J ends, which lost 4 bases and 5 bases, there was a span of 24 bases. In germline, CDR1 is SGDLS, CDR2 YYNGEE. This receptor was obtained from a woman in her forties or fifties who had recovered from COVID-19. The chain has TRBV9 and TRBJ2-5, with a possible D match to TRBD2 (5 bases). Sequenced sample: PBMCs or T cells enriched from blood (not recorded which). The CDR3 nucleotides are TGTGCCAGCAGCCCTACCCTCGGACTTTCAAGTGGGGAGACCCAGTACTTC. Translating gives CASSPTLGLSSGETQYF.